This entry concerns a single TCR beta chain. The data were obtained in a study of blood T cell repertoires in COVID-19. Study as a whole: Samples representing acute and convalescent COVID-19 were sourced from the United States, Italy and Spain. PBMCs, B-cell-depleted T cells, or T cells provided the cDNA or gDNA that made up the material.

As handled by the study authors: Reference gene primer amplification gave estimated nucleated cell counts. Some clones are missing from TCRdb's copy, which holds only in-frame ones; the method was immunoSEQ multiplex PCR. From that table come the V and J calls and clone size; the DNA was used to work out D and trimming. The table shows hundreds of thousands of clones, with 88% occurring only once. Material: peripheral blood. The clonotype comes from a human donor in a cohort sampled during active COVID-19.

The CDR3 DNA reads as TGTGCCAGCAGCAAAACAGGTACCTACGAGCAGTACTTC. This translates into CASSKTGTYEQYF. The chain uses TRBV21-1 and TRBJ2-7; TRBD1, the D gene given by the table, was not confirmed from the DNA. TRBV21-1 is a known pseudogene. This CDR3 has 13 residues.